This T cell receptor beta chain was sequenced during a study of OX40 agonist ivuxolimab in advanced cancers. As for the study in general: Those treated in dose escalation had hepatocellular carcinoma, melanoma, renal cell cancer or head and neck cancer. The study, taken as a whole, reports: CD8+ T cells (on average) carried more expanded clones than CD4+ T cells.

Trimming stripped 7 bases from V and 1 base from J, with 7 bases between. This CDR3 region has 12 residues. CDR1 is SNHLY and CDR2 is FYNNEI in the germline V gene. This clone was counted once. Antigen unknown. Assay used: immunoSEQ multiplex PCR; TCRdb lists only in-frame clones, some missing. The sample records 45,000 to 55,000 clones, roughly 80% being singletons. The sequencing used CD4+ or CD8+ T cells sorted from blood, collected in a trial of the OX40 agonist ivuxolimab. This chain links TRBV2 with TRBJ1-1, with D uncertain. The TCR was taken from an adult with an advanced solid tumor such as melanoma, head and neck, liver or kidney cancer. The CDR3 region has the DNA TGTGCCAGCATACGACAGAACACTGAAGCTTTCTTT. This codes for CASIRQNTEAFF.